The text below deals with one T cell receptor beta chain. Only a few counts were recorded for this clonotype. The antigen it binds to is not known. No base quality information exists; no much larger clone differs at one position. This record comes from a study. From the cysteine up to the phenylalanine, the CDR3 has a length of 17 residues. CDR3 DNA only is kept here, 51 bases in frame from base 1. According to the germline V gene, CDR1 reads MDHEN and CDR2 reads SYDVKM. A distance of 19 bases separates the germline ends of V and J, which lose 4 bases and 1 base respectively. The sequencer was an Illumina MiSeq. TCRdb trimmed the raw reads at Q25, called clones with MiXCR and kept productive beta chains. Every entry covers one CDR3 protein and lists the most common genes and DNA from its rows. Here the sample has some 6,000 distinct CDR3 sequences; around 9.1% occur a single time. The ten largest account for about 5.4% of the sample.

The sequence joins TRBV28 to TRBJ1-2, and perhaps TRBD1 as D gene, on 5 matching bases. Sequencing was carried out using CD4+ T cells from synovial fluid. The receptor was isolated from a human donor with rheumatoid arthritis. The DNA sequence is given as TGTGCCAGCAGTTCCCTCTGGGGACGGATTAGTAACTATGGCTACACCTTC. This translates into CASSSLWGRISNYGYTF.